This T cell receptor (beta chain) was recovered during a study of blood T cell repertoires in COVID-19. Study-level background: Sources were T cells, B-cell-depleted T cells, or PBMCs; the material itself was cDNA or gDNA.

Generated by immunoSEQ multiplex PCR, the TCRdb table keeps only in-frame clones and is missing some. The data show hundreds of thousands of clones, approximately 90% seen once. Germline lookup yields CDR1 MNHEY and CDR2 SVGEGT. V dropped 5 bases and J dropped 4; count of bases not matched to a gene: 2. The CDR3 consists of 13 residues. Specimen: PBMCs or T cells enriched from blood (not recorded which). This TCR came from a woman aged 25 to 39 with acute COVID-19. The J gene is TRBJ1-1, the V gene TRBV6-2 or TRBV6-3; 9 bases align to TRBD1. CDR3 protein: CASSKTGGTEAFF. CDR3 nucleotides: TGTGCCAGCAGTAAGACAGGGGGCACTGAAGCTTTCTTT.